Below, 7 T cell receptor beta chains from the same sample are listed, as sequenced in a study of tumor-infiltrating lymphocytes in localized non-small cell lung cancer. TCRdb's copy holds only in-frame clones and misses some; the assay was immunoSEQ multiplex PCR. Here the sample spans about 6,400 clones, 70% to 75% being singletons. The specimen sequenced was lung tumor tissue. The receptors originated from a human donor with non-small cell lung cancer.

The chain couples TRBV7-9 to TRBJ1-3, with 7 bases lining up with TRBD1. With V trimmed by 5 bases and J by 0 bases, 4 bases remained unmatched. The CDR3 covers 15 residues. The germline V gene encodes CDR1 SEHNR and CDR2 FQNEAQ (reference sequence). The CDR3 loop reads CASSVYRGSGNTIYF. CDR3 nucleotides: TGTGCCAGCAGCGTCTACAGGGGCTCTGGAAACACCATATATTTT.

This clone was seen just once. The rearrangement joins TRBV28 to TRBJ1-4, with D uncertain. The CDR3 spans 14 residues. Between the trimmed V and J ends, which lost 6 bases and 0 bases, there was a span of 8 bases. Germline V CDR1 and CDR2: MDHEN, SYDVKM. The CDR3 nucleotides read TGTGCCAGCAGCTCGCCTGCAACTAATGAAAAACTGTTTTTT. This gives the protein CASSSPATNEKLFF.

The CDR3 sequence: CASSRQGVGRGSEKLFF. Here the CDR3 DNA reads TGCGCCAGCAGCCGCCAGGGGGTTGGGCGGGGGAGTGAAAAACTGTTTTTT. The chain joins TRBV4-3 to TRBJ1-4; TRBD1 aligns across 7 bases. V trimming: 4 bases; J trimming: 7 bases; junction bases outside the gene matches: 15. The germline V gene has CDR1 LGHNA and CDR2 YSLEER. The CDR3 length is 17 residues.

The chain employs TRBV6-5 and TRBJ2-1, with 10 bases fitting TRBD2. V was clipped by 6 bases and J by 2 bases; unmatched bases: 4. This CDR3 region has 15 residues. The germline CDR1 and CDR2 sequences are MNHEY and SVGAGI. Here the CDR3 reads CASRGLARTYNEQFF. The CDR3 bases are TGTGCCAGCAGGGGACTAGCGAGGACCTACAATGAGCAGTTCTTC.

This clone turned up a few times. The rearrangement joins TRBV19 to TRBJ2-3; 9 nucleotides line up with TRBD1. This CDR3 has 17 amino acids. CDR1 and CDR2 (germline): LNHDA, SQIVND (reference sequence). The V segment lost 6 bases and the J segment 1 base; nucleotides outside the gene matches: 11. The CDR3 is CASRRSGQGSGTDTQYF. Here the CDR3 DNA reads TGTGCCAGTAGGAGATCGGGACAGGGTTCGGGCACAGATACGCAGTATTTT.

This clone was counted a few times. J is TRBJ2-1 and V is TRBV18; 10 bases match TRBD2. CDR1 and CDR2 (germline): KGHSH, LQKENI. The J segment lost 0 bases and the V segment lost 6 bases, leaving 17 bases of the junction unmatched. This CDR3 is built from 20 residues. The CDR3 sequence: CASSPKAGGRSISSYNEQFF. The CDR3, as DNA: TGTGCCAGCTCCCCTAAAGCGGGAGGGCGCTCGATTAGCTCCTACAATGAGCAGTTCTTC.

The chain's CDR3 is CASSTRGGRTDTQYF. The CDR3 DNA is TGTGCCAGCAGCACCCGCGGCGGACGCACAGATACGCAGTATTTT. V gene TRBV13 combines with J gene TRBJ2-3; no clear D. V was cut by 5 bases and J by 1 base, with 13 bases left in between. CDR3 length: 15 residues. Germline CDR1 and CDR2: PRHDT and FYEKMQ (reference sequence). Together with reference TRBV13 and TRBJ2-3, the CDR3 gives the full variable domain: AAGVIQSPRHLIKEKRETATLKCYPIPRHDTVYWYQQGPGQDPQFLISFYEKMQSDKGSIPDRFSAQQFSDYHSELNMSSLELGDSALYFCASSTRGGRTDTQYFGPGTRLTVL.